One and the same sample provided the 27 T cell receptor beta chains below, sequenced in a study of T cells expressing NK-cell markers. TCRdb re-called the 5' RACE reads and catalogs CDR3 proteins one per entry, DNA excluded. The table lists about 550,000 distinct CDR3 sequences. The material sequenced was blood T cells: a sorted CD56 or NKG2C T cell subset, CD4+ or CD8+ T cells, or bulk PBMC T cells (not recorded which). The receptors originated from a young man in good health.

This chain uses TRBV4-1 with TRBJ1-3; TCRdb's assignment of TRBD1 cannot be checked, as there is no DNA. The CDR3 covers 17 residues. CDR1 is MGHRA, CDR2 YSYEKL, per germline. The chain's CDR3 is CASSQGPAVVSGNTIYF.

The V call is TRBV11-2, the J call TRBJ2-1. Germline CDR1 SGHAT, CDR2 FQNNGV. The CDR3 is 16 amino acids. Here the CDR3 reads CASSARLETVDNEQFF.

V usage is TRBV29-1 and J usage is TRBJ2-7; TCRdb selects TRBD1, and the lack of DNA leaves this call unchecked. CDR3 length: 14 amino acids. Germline V lookup: CDR1 SQVTM, CDR2 ANQGSEA. The CDR3 region is CSVEGQGVGLEQYF.

The V gene is TRBV12-3 or TRBV12-4, the J gene TRBJ2-3; TCRdb designates TRBD2, a call that cannot be tested without DNA. The CDR3 is 15 residues long. The CDR3 is CASSLWASKTDTQYF.

The J gene is TRBJ2-5, the V gene TRBV3-1; TCRdb's D gene call, TRBD2, goes unchecked for lack of DNA. CDR3 length: 16 amino acids. Germline loops: CDR1 LGHDT, CDR2 YNNKEL (reference sequence). CDR3 residues: CASSRGRETIQETQYF.

This sequence joins TRBV12-3 or TRBV12-4 and TRBJ2-4; TCRdb reports TRBD1, a call that lacks DNA to check it against. The CDR3 runs 15 residues. The CDR3 sequence is CASSPGQGAKNIQYF.

The rearrangement joins TRBV7-9 to TRBJ2-5; absent DNA, TCRdb's TRBD1 call cannot be checked. Germline V CDR1 and CDR2: SEHNR, FQNEAQ (reference sequence). The CDR3 has 14 amino acids. CDR3 sequence reads: CASSNRESPETQYF. The full variable domain, with the rest looked up from reference TRBV7-9 and TRBJ2-5, is DTGVSQNPRHKITKRGQNVTFRCDPISEHNRLYWYRQTLGQGPEFLTYFQNEAQLEKSRLLSDRFSAERPKGSFSTLEIQRTEQGDSAMYLCASSNRESPETQYFGPGTRLLVL.

This rearrangement joins TRBV2 to TRBJ2-1; TCRdb's assignment of TRBD2 cannot be checked, as there is no DNA. Germline values: CDR1 SNHLY, CDR2 FYNNEI. The CDR3 loop spans 13 amino acids. The CDR3 protein is CASSDPSGIEQFF.

This sequence joins TRBV20-1 and TRBJ2-5; lacking DNA, the TRBD2 call made by TCRdb goes unchecked. The germline V gene has CDR1 DFQATT and CDR2 SNEGSKA (reference sequence). This CDR3 comprises 15 residues. This CDR3 reads CSARAGTSSPQTQYF.

V gene TRBV9 combines with J gene TRBJ2-2; no DNA is available, so the TRBD2 call from TCRdb remains unchecked. In germline, CDR1 is SGDLS, CDR2 YYNGEE. This CDR3 contains 19 residues. CDR3 loop: CASSTRTSGFVANTGELFF.

CDR3: CSGGTKLNTEAFF. V gene TRBV29-1 combines with J gene TRBJ1-1; the D call of TRBD1 rests on TCRdb alone, since no DNA is present to check it. Germline V CDR1 and CDR2: SQVTM, ANQGSEA. The length of the CDR3 is 13 residues. Looking up the rest from reference TRBV29-1 and TRBJ1-1 gives the full variable domain: SAVISQKPSRDICQRGTSLTIQCQVDSQVTMMFWYRQQPGQSLTLIATANQGSEATYESGFVIDKFPISRPNLTFSTLTVSNMSPEDSSIYLCSGGTKLNTEAFFGQGTRLTVV.

The chain recombines TRBV3-1 with TRBJ2-1; TCRdb lists TRBD1, though no DNA is available to test this call. This CDR3 comprises 14 residues. Germline-derived CDR1 and CDR2 are LGHDT and YNNKEL (reference sequence). This CDR3 reads CASSHETAYNEQFF.

V is TRBV12-3 or TRBV12-4 and J is TRBJ1-2; TCRdb gives TRBD1 as the D gene, but with no DNA this cannot be confirmed. CDR3 size: 13 residues. The CDR3 here is CASSLRSGDRISF.

The chain combines TRBV5-5 with TRBJ2-2; the D call from TCRdb, TRBD1, cannot be confirmed without DNA. The CDR3 runs 14 residues. Germline V CDR1 and CDR2: SGHKS, YYEKEE (reference sequence). This chain's CDR3 is CASSVDRAGGELFF.

The rearrangement uses TRBV3-1 and TRBJ2-2; TCRdb returns TRBD2, unconfirmable since there is no DNA. Germline V lookup: CDR1 LGHDT, CDR2 YNNKEL (reference sequence). CDR3 length: 19 amino acids. The CDR3 sequence is CASSQRGGVAGVGTGELFF.

CDR3: CASRVSGASGETQYF. This chain connects TRBV28 to TRBJ2-5; TCRdb reports TRBD2, a call that lacks DNA to check it against. This CDR3 is 15 amino acids long. Germline CDR1 is MDHEN and CDR2 is SYDVKM.

The chain is built from TRBV6-2 or TRBV6-3 and TRBJ2-7. The CDR3 loop spans 14 amino acids. Per germline, CDR1 MNHEY and CDR2 SVGEGT. The CDR3 loop reads CASLNVGASYEQYF.

The genes are TRBV7-2 and TRBJ2-7. The CDR3 has 16 residues. Germline values: CDR1 SGHTA, CDR2 FQGNSA. CDR3 in amino acids: CASSLGLAKFGYEQYF.

The gene calls are TRBV12-3 or TRBV12-4 and TRBJ2-3. The CDR3 covers 13 residues. The CDR3 loop is CASSRRSTDTQYF.

The chain carries TRBV4-2 and TRBJ2-1; the TCRdb D gene call, TRBD2, has no DNA to confirm it. Per germline, CDR1 LGHNA and CDR2 YNFKEQ. The CDR3 is 12 residues long. This chain's CDR3 is CASSQVTREVFF.

The chain joins TRBV5-1 to TRBJ2-3; the D call of TRBD1 rests on TCRdb alone, since no DNA is present to check it. The germline V gene encodes CDR1 SGHRS and CDR2 YFSETQ. The CDR3 loop spans 17 amino acids. CDR3 region: CASSSGTGDTSTDTQYF.

V is TRBV15 and J is TRBJ2-7; no DNA is available, so the TRBD2 call from TCRdb remains unchecked. CDR1 is LNHNV, CDR2 YYDKDF, per germline (reference sequence). The CDR3 consists of 14 residues. CDR3 region: CATSRDSGIYEQYF.

V gene TRBV28 combines with J gene TRBJ2-4. This CDR3 is built from 12 residues. The V gene's germline CDR1 is MDHEN and CDR2 SYDVKM. The CDR3 region is CASAAAKNIQYF.

The chain has TRBV18 and TRBJ2-3; absent DNA, TCRdb's TRBD1 call cannot be checked. This CDR3 is 16 amino acids long. CDR1 is KGHSH, CDR2 LQKENI, per germline. The CDR3 sequence is CASSPGRQLITDTQYF.

V usage is TRBV4-3 and J usage is TRBJ2-7; TCRdb gives TRBD1 as the D gene, but with no DNA this cannot be confirmed. This CDR3 region has 14 residues. The V gene's germline CDR1 is LGHNA and CDR2 YSLEER. CDR3 region: CASSQDQGQHEQYF.

This chain uses TRBV2 with TRBJ2-7; TCRdb outputs TRBD2, but without DNA this stays unchecked. Germline loops: CDR1 SNHLY, CDR2 FYNNEI. CDR3 length equals 13 residues. The CDR3 spells CASSEGLVGEQYF.

The rearrangement joins TRBV5-1 to TRBJ2-1; as DNA is missing, the TRBD1 call by TCRdb cannot be tested. The CDR3 has 16 residues. Looked up from germline, CDR1 is SGHRS and CDR2 is YFSETQ. The CDR3 sequence is CASSLAAGGKDNEQFF. Variable domain in full (rest from reference TRBV5-1 and TRBJ2-1): KAGVTQTPRYLIKTRGQQVTLSCSPISGHRSVSWYQQTPGQGLQFLFEYFSETQRNKGNFPGRFSGRQFSNSRSEMNVSTLELGDSALYLCASSLAAGGKDNEQFFGPGTRLTVL.